Presented here are 17 T cell receptor beta chains from one specimen sequenced in a study of blood T cell repertoires in COVID-19 (dated by TCRdb to the early 2020s). Receptor libraries were prepared by the immunoSEQ multiplex PCR assay. The table comes from immuneACCESS by way of TCRdb, which keeps in-frame sequences with V and J called. Part of the clones is missing from these tables; in studies checked, under half for an unresolved V gene and the rest for unknown reasons. Recorded for this sample are more than 110,000 clones; more than 70% of them occurred a single time. The biggest ten clones account for about 10% of the sample. Sequenced sample: peripheral blood. The receptor source for this set is a man in his fifties or sixties with active or convalescent COVID-19.

The rearrangement joins TRBV18 to TRBJ2-7; 8 positions match TRBD1. Germline V gene lookup returns CDR1 KGHSH and CDR2 LQKENI. The CDR3 runs to 13 residues. The V gene end was trimmed by 4 bases and the J gene end by 5 bases; junction bases not matched to a gene: 4. The CDR3 DNA reads TGTGCCAGCTCACTGCAGGGGGCAAACGAGCAGTACTTC. Its protein is CASSLQGANEQYF. Supplemented by reference TRBV18 and TRBJ2-7, the full variable domain reads NAGVMQNPRHLVRRRGQEARLRCSPMKGHSHVYWYRQLPEEGLKFMVYLQKENIIDESGMPKERFSAEFPKEGPSILRIQQVVRGDSAAYFCASSLQGANEQYFGPGTRLTVT.

The V call is TRBV27, the J call TRBJ2-7; D might be TRBD2 (6 bases). Germline CDR1 reads MNHEY; CDR2 reads SMNVEV (reference sequence). This CDR3 comprises 15 residues. V was cut by 1 base and J by 3 bases, with 13 bases left in between. CDR3 sequence (DNA): TGTGCCAGCAGTTTATACGGGACTGGGGACTACGAGCAGTACTTC. Translating gives CASSLYGTGDYEQYF.

The V gene is TRBV7-2, the J gene TRBJ1-2; perhaps TRBD1 as D (5 bases). The CDR3 sequence is 13 residues long. Germline CDR1 SGHTA, CDR2 FQGNSA. The ends were cut back, 4 bases at V and 7 bases at J, with 13 bases in the middle. DNA of the CDR3: TGTGCCAGCAGCTCACCAGGGATAGGTGGCTACACCTTC. Protein: CASSSPGIGGYTF.

The V and J genes are TRBV6-5 and TRBJ2-1; 13 bases are shared with TRBD2. V lost 5 bases, J lost 6 bases, and 4 bases stayed unmatched. CDR3 size: 15 residues. Germline assignment: CDR1 MNHEY and CDR2 SVGAGI. As DNA, the CDR3 is TGTGCCAGCAGTCCCCGACTAGCGGGAGGCAATGAGCAGTTCTTC. Translated: CASSPRLAGGNEQFF.

This rearrangement joins TRBV19 to TRBJ1-5; TRBD1 aligns across 11 bases. CDR1 LNHDA and CDR2 SQIVND come from the germline V gene (reference sequence). Trimming took 7 bases from V and 4 from J; bases not matched to a gene: 6. CDR3 length: 15 residues. CDR3 sequence reads: CASTLDRGLNQPQHF. In nucleotides, the CDR3 is TGTGCCAGTACCCTGGACAGGGGGCTAAATCAGCCCCAGCATTTT.

This clone was seen only a few times. The rearrangement joins TRBV6-2 or TRBV6-3 to TRBJ2-1, with TRBD2 matching over 9 bases. From germline, CDR1 is MNHEY and CDR2 SVGEGT. The junction had 5 bases not matched to a gene; V was cut back by 4 bases and J by 4 bases. The CDR3 runs 15 residues. The CDR3 is CASSSSGIRYNEQFF. The DNA for the CDR3 is TGTGCCAGCAGTTCTAGCGGGATTAGGTACAATGAGCAGTTCTTC.

V is TRBV27 and J is TRBJ1-2; 9 positions match TRBD1. CDR3 length equals 13 residues. The trim removed 5 bases at V and 7 bases at J, leaving 5 bases unmatched. Germline V CDR1 and CDR2: MNHEY, SMNVEV (reference sequence). This CDR3 reads CASSRRQGGGYTF. CDR3 in DNA: TGTGCCAGCAGTCGAAGACAGGGGGGTGGCTACACCTTC.

The chain joins TRBV27 to TRBJ2-1; maybe TRBD2 (6 bases). Germline V gives CDR1 MNHEY, CDR2 SMNVEV (reference sequence). The CDR3 is 16 residues long. V lost 2 bases, J lost 4 bases, and 15 bases lay in between. The CDR3 spells CASSLIGTETYNEQFF. The CDR3 DNA reads TGTGCCAGCAGTTTAATCGGGACTGAAACATACAATGAGCAGTTCTTC.

The rearrangement links TRBV18 to TRBJ2-3, with D perhaps matching TRBD1 (5 bases). Trimming pared 2 bases from V and 0 bases from J, leaving 9 bases between. Per germline, CDR1 KGHSH and CDR2 LQKENI. There are 15 residues in the CDR3. This chain's CDR3 is CASSPTGTSTDTQYF. CDR3 nucleotide sequence: TGTGCCAGCTCACCAACAGGTACTAGCACAGATACGCAGTATTTT.

The V and J genes are TRBV5-1 and TRBJ2-2; TRBD1 agrees at 8 bases. Germline V gives CDR1 SGHRS, CDR2 YFSETQ. This CDR3 has 16 amino acids. The V and J ends lost 3 bases and 4 bases, in that order; junction bases with no gene match: 8. The CDR3 nucleotides read TGCGCCAGCAGCTCCCAAACAGGGGGAACCACCGGGGAGCTGTTTTTT. Its translation: CASSSQTGGTTGELFF.

V is TRBV5-1 and J is TRBJ2-7, with 7 bases matching TRBD1. The CDR3 length is 15 residues. Germline values: CDR1 SGHRS, CDR2 YFSETQ. The trim removed 2 bases at V and 3 bases at J, leaving 8 bases unmatched. The CDR3 sequence: CASSFRGQNFYEQYF. CDR3 coding DNA: TGCGCCAGCAGCTTTAGGGGGCAGAACTTCTACGAGCAGTACTTC.

The J gene is TRBJ2-5, the V gene TRBV5-1; 12 positions agree with TRBD2. Trimming removed 0 bases from V and 5 bases from J; junction bases left unmatched: 5. Per the germline V gene, CDR1 is SGHRS and CDR2 is YFSETQ. CDR3 length: 16 amino acids. The CDR3 DNA reads TGCGCCAGCAGCTTGGGGACTAGCGGGGCGAAGGAGACCCAGTACTTC. Translation: CASSLGTSGAKETQYF.

This sequence joins TRBV3-1 (or the pseudogene TRBV3-2) and TRBJ2-1; TRBD2 agrees at 8 bases. V lost 6 bases, J lost 9 bases, and 13 bases stayed unmatched. The germline CDR1 and CDR2 sequences are LGHDT and YNNKEL (reference sequence). CDR3 length: 15 amino acids. The CDR3 here is CASRGWTAGVSEQFF. CDR3 bases: TGTGCCAGCAGAGGATGGACAGCGGGAGTTAGTGAGCAGTTCTTC.

The chain has TRBV6-5 and TRBJ1-6, with no clear D. Per the germline V gene, CDR1 is MNHEY and CDR2 is SVGAGI. With 6 bases removed from V and 6 bases from J, the gap between germline ends came to 15 bases. This CDR3 region has 15 residues. This CDR3 is CASSLLGGFNSPLHF. CDR3 sequence (DNA): TGTGCCAGCAGCCTACTCGGAGGGTTTAATTCACCCCTCCACTTT.

The chain uses TRBV9 and TRBJ2-6; D perhaps matches TRBD2 (6 bases). This CDR3 has 19 amino acids. Germline CDR1 reads SGDLS; CDR2 reads YYNGEE. Trimming removed 4 bases from V and 0 bases from J, with 20 bases in between. The CDR3 bases are TGTGCCAGCAGCAAAACCGGAGGGCCTATGTACTCTGGGGCCAACGTCCTGACTTTC. Its protein product is CASSKTGGPMYSGANVLTF.

The chain combines TRBV7-9 with TRBJ1-3, with D possibly matching TRBD1 (5 bases). The CDR3 has 15 residues. CDR1 is SEHNR and CDR2 is FQNEAQ in the germline V gene (reference sequence). The V end lost 5 bases, the J end lost 6 bases, and 17 bases lay between the germline ends. The CDR3 sequence is CASSPGHKGENTIYF. CDR3 DNA: TGTGCCAGCAGCCCCGGCCATAAAGGGGAAAACACCATATATTTT.

This chain's CDR3 is CASSLSTGGDSPLHF. The DNA for the CDR3 is TGTGCCAGCAGTTTATCGACAGGGGGTGATTCACCCCTCCACTTT. J is TRBJ1-6 and V is TRBV27, with 9 nucleotides matching TRBD1. Germline loops: CDR1 MNHEY, CDR2 SMNVEV (reference sequence). Trimming took 0 bases from V and 8 from J; bases not matched to a gene: 2. The CDR3 is 15 amino acids.